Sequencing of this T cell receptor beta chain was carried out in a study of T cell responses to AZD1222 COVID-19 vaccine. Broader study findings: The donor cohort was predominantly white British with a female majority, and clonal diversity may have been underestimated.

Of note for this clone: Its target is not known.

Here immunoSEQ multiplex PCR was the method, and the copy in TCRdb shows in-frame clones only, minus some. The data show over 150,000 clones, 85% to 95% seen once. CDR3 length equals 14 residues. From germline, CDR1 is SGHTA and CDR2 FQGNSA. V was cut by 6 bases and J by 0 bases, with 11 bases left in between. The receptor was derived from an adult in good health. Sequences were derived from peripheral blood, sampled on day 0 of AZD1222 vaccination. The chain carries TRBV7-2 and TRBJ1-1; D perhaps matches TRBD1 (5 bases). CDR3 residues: CASRLGGMNTEAFF. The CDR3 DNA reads TGTGCCAGCAGACTCGGGGGTATGAACACTGAAGCTTTCTTT. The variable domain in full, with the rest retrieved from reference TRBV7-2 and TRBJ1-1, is GAGVSQSPSNKVTEKGKDVELRCDPISGHTALYWYRQSLGQGLEFLIYFQGNSAPDKSGLPSDRFSAERTGGSVSTLTIQRTQQEDSAVYLCASRLGGMNTEAFFGQGTRLTVV.